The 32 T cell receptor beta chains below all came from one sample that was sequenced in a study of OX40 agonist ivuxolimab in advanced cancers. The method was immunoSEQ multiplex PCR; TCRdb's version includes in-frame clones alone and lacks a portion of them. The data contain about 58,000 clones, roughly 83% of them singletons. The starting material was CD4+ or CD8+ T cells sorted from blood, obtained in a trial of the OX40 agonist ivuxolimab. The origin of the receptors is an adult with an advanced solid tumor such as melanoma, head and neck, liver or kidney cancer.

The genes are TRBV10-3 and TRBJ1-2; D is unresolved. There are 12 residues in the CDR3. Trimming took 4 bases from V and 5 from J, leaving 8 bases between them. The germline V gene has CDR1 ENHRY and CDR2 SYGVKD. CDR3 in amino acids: CAISVGYYGYTF. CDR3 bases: TGTGCCATCAGTGTGGGTTATTATGGCTACACCTTC.

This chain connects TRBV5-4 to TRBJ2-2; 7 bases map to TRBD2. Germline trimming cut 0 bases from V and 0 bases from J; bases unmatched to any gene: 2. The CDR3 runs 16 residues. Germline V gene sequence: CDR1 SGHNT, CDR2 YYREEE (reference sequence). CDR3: CASSLGGGTNTGELFF. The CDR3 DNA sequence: TGTGCCAGCAGCTTGGGGGGAGGGACGAACACCGGGGAGCTGTTTTTT.

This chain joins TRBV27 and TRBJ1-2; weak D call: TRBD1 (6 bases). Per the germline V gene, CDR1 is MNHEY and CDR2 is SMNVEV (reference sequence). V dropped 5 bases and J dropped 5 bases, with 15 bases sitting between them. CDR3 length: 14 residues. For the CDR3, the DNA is TGTGCCAGCAGTATGACAGGAAGTCGATATGGCTACACCTTC. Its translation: CASSMTGSRYGYTF.

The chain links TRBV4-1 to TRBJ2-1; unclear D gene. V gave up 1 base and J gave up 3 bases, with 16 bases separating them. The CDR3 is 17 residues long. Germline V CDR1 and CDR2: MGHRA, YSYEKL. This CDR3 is CASSQAYVSTDYNEQFF. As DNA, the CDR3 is TGCGCCAGCAGCCAAGCTTACGTCAGCACGGACTACAATGAGCAGTTCTTC.

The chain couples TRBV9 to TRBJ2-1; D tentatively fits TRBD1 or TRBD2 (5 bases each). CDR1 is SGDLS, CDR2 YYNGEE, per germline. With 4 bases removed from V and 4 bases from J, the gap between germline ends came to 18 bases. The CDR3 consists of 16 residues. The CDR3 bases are TGTGCCAGCAGCCCAACCGCGGCAGGGAGATACAATGAGCAGTTCTTC. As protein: CASSPTAAGRYNEQFF.

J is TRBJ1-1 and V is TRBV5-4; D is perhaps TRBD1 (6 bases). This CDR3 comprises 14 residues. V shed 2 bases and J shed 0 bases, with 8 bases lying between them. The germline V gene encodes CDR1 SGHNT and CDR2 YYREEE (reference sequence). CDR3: CASSFQGLNTEAFF. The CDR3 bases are TGTGCCAGCAGCTTTCAGGGGCTGAACACTGAAGCTTTCTTT.

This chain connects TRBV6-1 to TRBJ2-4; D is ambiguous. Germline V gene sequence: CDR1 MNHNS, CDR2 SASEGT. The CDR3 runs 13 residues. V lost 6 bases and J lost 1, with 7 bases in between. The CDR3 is CASSPNAKNIQYF. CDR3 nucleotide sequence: TGTGCCAGCAGCCCGAACGCCAAAAACATTCAGTACTTC.

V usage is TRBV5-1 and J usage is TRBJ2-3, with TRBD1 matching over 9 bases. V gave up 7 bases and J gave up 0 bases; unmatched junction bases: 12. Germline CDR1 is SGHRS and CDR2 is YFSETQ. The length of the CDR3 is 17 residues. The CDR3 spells CASQPGTGLSSTDTQYF. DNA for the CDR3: TGCGCCAGCCAACCCGGGACAGGGCTATCTAGCACAGATACGCAGTATTTT.

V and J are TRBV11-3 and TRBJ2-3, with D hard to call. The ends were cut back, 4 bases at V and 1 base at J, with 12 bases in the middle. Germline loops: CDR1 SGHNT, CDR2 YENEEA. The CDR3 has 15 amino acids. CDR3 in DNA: TGTGCCAGCAGCTGGGCAGGCCAACGCACAGATACGCAGTATTTT. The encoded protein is CASSWAGQRTDTQYF.

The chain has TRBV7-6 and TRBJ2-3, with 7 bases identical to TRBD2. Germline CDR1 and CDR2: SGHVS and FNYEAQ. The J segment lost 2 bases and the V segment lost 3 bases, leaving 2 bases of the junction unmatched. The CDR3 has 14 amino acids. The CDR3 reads CASSFAGDTDTQYF. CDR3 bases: TGTGCCAGCAGCTTCGCGGGGGACACAGATACGCAGTATTTT.

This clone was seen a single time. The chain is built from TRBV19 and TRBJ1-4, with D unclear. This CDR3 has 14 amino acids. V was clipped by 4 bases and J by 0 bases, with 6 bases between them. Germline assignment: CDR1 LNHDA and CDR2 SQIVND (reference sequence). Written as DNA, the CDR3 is TGTGCCAGTAGTAGTACAGCAACTAATGAAAAACTGTTTTTT. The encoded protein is CASSSTATNEKLFF. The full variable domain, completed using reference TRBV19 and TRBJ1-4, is DGGITQSPKYLFRKEGQNVTLSCEQNLNHDAMYWYRQDPGQGLRLIYYSQIVNDFQKGDIAEGYSVSREKKESFPLTVTSAQKNPTAFYLCASSSTATNEKLFFGSGTQLSVL.

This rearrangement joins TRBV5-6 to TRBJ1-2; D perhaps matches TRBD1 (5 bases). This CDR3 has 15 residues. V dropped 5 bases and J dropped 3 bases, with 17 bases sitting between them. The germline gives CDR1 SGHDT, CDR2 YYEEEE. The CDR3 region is CASSRRQKSHYGYTF. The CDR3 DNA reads TGTGCCAGCAGTCGCCGACAGAAAAGCCACTATGGCTACACCTTC.

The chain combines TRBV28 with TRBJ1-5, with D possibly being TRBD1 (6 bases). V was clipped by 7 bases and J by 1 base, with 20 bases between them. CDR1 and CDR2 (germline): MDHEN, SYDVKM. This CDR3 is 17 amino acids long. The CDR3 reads CASTQGGTPRSNQPQHF. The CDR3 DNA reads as TGTGCCAGCACCCAAGGGGGGACCCCAAGGAGCAATCAGCCCCAGCATTTT.

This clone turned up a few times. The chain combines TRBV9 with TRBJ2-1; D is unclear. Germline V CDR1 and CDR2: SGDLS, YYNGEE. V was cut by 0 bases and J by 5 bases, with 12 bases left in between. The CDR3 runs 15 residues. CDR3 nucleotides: TGTGCCAGCAGCGTAGTTGGGTATCCAAACAATGAGCAGTTCTTC. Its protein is CASSVVGYPNNEQFF.

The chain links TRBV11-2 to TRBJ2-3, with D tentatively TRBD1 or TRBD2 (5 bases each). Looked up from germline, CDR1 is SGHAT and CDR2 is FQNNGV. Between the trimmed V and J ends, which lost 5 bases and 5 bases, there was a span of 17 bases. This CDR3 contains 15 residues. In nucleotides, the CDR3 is TGTGCCAGCAGCCGGGGACCCACAGCCAGAGATACGCAGTATTTT. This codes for CASSRGPTARDTQYF. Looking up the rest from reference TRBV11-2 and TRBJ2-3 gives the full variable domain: EAGVAQSPRYKIIEKRQSVAFWCNPISGHATLYWYQQILGQGPKLLIQFQNNGVVDDSQLPKDRFSAERLKGVDSTLKIQPAKLEDSAVYLCASSRGPTARDTQYFGPGTRLTVL.

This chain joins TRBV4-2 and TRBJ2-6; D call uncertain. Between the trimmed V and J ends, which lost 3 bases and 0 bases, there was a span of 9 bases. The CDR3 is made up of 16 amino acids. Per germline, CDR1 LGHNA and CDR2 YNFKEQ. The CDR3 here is CASSHGNPSGANVLTF. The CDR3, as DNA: TGTGCCAGCAGCCATGGGAACCCCTCTGGGGCCAACGTCCTGACTTTC.

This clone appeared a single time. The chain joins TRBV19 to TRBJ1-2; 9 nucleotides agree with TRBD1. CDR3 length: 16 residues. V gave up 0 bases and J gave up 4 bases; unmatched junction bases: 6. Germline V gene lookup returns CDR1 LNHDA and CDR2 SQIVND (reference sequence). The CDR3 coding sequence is TGTGCCAGTAGTATAGATCCGGGACAGGGCGCCTATGGCTACACCTTC. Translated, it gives CASSIDPGQGAYGYTF.

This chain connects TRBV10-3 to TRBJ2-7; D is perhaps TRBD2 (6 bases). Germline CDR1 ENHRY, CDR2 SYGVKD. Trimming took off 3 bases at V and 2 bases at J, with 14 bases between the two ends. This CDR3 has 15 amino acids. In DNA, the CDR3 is TGTGCCATCAGTGAAGGGGTAGCGGATACCTACGAGCAGTACTTC. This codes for CAISEGVADTYEQYF.

CDR3: CAVKVAAGNTIYF. CDR3 bases: TGTGCCGTTAAAGTGGCTGCTGGAAACACCATATATTTT. This sequence joins TRBV6-6 and TRBJ1-3; D remains ambiguous. CDR3 length equals 13 residues. V shed 11 bases and J shed 2 bases, with 13 bases lying between them. Looked up from germline, CDR1 is MNHNY and CDR2 is SVGAGI (reference sequence).

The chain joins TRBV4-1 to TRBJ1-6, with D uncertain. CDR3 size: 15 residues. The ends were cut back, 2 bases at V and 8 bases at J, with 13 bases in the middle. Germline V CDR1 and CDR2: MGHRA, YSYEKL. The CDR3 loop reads CASSQRPRSDSPLHF. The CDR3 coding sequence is TGCGCCAGCAGCCAAAGACCGCGGTCGGATTCACCCCTCCACTTT.

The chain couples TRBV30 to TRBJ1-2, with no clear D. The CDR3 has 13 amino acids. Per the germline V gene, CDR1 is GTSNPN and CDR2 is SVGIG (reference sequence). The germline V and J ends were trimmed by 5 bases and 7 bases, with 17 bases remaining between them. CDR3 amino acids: CAWVPPWESGYTF. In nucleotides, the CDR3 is TGTGCCTGGGTCCCTCCTTGGGAATCTGGCTACACCTTC.

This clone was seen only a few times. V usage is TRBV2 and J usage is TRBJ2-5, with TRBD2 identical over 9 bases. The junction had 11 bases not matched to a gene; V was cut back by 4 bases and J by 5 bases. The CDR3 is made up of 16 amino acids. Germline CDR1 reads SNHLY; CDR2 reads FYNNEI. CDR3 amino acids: CASSGGWRGGPETQYF. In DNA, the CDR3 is TGTGCCAGCAGTGGGGGATGGCGGGGGGGCCCGGAGACCCAGTACTTC.

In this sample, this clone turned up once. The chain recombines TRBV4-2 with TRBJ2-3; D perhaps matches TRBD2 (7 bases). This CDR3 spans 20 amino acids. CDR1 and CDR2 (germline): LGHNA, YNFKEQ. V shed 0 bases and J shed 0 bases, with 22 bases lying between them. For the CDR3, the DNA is TGTGCCAGCAGCCAAGATAGGGGGGGGGCCTCATCTATAAGCACAGATACGCAGTATTTT. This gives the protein CASSQDRGGASSISTDTQYF.

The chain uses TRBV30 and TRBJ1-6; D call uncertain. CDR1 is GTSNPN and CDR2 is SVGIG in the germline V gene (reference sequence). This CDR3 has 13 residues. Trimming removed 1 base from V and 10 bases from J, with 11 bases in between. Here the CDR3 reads CAWSGLNLSPLHF. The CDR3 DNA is TGTGCCTGGAGTGGTTTGAACCTATCACCCCTCCACTTT.

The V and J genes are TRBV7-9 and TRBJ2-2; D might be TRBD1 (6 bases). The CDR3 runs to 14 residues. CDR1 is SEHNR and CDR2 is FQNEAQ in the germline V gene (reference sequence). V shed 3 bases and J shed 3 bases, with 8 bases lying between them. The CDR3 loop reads CASSLDSYTGELFF. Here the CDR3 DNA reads TGTGCCAGCAGCTTGGACAGCTACACCGGGGAGCTGTTTTTT.

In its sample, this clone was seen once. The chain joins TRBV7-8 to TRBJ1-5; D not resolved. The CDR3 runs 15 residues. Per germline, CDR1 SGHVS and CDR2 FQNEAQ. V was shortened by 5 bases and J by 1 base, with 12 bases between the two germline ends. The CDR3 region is CASSPPGLSNQPQHF. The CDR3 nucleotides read TGTGCCAGCAGCCCACCCGGATTGAGCAATCAGCCCCAGCATTTT.

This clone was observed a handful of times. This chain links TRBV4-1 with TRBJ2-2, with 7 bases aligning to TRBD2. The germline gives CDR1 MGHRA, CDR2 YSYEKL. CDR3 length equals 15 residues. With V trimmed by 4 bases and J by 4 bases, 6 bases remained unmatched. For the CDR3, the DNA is TGCGCCAGCAGCCCTATGACTAGCATCACCGGGGAGCTGTTTTTT. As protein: CASSPMTSITGELFF.

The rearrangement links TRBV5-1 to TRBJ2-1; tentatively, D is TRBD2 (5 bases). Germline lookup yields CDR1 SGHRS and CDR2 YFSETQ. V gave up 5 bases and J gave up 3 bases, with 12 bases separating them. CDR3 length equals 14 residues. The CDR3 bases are TGCGCCAGCAGAACCGCCGGGAACTACAATGAGCAGTTCTTC. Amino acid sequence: CASRTAGNYNEQFF.

This chain's CDR3 is CASSVNFQGASGYTF. In DNA form, the CDR3 reads TGTGCCAGCAGCGTGAATTTCCAGGGGGCGTCTGGCTACACCTTC. The chain has TRBV7-2 and TRBJ1-2; 8 nucleotides agree with TRBD1. The CDR3 spans 15 residues. The germline V gene has CDR1 SGHTA and CDR2 FQGNSA. The V gene end was trimmed by 5 bases and the J gene end by 7 bases; junction bases not matched to a gene: 12.

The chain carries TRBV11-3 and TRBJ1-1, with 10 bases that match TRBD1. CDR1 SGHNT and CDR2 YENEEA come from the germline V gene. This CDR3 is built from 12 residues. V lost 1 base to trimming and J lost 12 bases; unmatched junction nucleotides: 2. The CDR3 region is CASSLGDRGTFF. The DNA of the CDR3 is TGTGCCAGCAGCTTAGGGGACAGGGGAACTTTCTTT.

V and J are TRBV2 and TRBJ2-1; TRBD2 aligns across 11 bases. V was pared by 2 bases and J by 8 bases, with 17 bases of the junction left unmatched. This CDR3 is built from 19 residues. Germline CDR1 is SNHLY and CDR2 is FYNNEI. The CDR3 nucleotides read TGTGCCAGCAGTGAACCCGGGTTCGGAGGACTAGCGGGTAGGGATGAGCAGTTCTTC. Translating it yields CASSEPGFGGLAGRDEQFF.

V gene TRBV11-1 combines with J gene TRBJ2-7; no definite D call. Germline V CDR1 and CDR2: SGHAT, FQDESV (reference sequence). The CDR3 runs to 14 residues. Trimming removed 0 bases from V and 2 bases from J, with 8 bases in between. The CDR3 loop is CASSLARVPYEQYF. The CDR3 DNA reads TGTGCCAGCAGCTTAGCCCGAGTTCCCTACGAGCAGTACTTC.